This record covers a single TCR beta chain. With 500 ng total RNA as template and a constant-region primer, TCR beta cDNA was made. What produced the TCR beta libraries was three nested multiplex PCR rounds using slightly modified ARM-PCR. TRBV1-TRBV30 forward primers paired with a C-beta reverse primer were used in the first two PCR rounds, which ran roughly 9 cycles each. Each CDR3 protein is one row after TCRdb ran MiXCR on the multiplex PCR reads. Of fewer than 350,000 distinct CDR3 sequences in the sample, roughly 60% were seen once. This sample stems from a study of tumor-infiltrating lymphocytes in primary liver carcinoma. The CDR3 contains 14 residues. Trimming left V 0 bases short and J 4 bases short, with 7 bases between. CDR1 and CDR2 from the germline V gene are SGHDN and FVKESK. Germline DNA was extracted too, while blood RNA derived from unsorted whole blood.

The specimen sequenced was peripheral blood. V gene TRBV14 combines with J gene TRBJ2-1, with D perhaps TRBD2 (5 bases). The origin of this receptor is a man aged 35 to 55 with primary liver carcinoma and hepatitis B virus infection. The CDR3 spells CASSQDRRYNEQFF. In nucleotides, the CDR3 is TGTGCCAGCAGCCAAGACAGGAGGTACAATGAGCAGTTCTTC.